This paragraph covers one T cell receptor beta chain sequence. Original processing methods: Reference gene primer amplification gave nucleated cell count estimates. Sequencing was performed with immunoSEQ multiplex PCR; in TCRdb, only in-frame clones are kept and a portion is missing. That table furnishes V, J and clone size, whereas the DNA furnished D and trimming. The data contain some 230,000 clones, approximately 85% of them seen just once; the ten biggest clones take up around 3%. This sample stems from a study of blood T cell repertoires in COVID-19. Germline V lookup: CDR1 LNHDA, CDR2 SQIVND (reference sequence). This CDR3 has 14 residues. V lost 7 bases and J lost 6, with 17 bases in between.

The receptor comes from a man aged 50 to 60 who had recovered from COVID-19. Sequencing input: peripheral blood. This chain uses TRBV19 with TRBJ2-3, with a tentative D call TRBD1 (5 bases). The CDR3 sequence: CASTTQGFGDTQYF. The CDR3 DNA follows: TGTGCCAGTACCACCCAGGGTTTCGGGGATACGCAGTATTTT.